The following is a TCR beta chain sequence with its context. The sample is drawn from a study of blood T cell repertoires in COVID-19. Study-wide background: Researchers got acute and convalescent COVID-19 samples from the United States, Italy and Spain.

Authors' data handling: Estimation of nucleated cell counts was performed using reference gene primer amplification. The assay was immunoSEQ multiplex PCR, and TCRdb's table has in-frame clones only and misses some. The V and J calls and clone size are taken from that table; D and trimming were inferred from the DNA. The sample yields over 200,000 clones, 84% seen once. The ends were cut back, 2 bases at V and 7 bases at J, with 13 bases in the middle. Germline CDR1 and CDR2: SGHRS and YFSETQ. This CDR3 comprises 14 residues. The gene calls are TRBV5-1 and TRBJ2-1, with a weak D call TRBD2 (5 bases). Sequencing was carried out using peripheral blood. The sequence was collected from a man aged 35 to 55 who had recovered from COVID-19. CDR3 in DNA: TGCGCCAGCAGCTTTCGAGGGATTGTGAATGAGCAGTTCTTC. This encodes CASSFRGIVNEQFF.